This T cell receptor beta chain was found in a study of blood T cell repertoires in COVID-19. Background on the study: The origin of the acute and convalescent COVID-19 samples was the United States, Italy and Spain.

Authors' analysis steps: By means of reference gene primer amplification, nucleated cell counts were estimated. TCRdb's copy holds only in-frame clones and misses some; the assay was immunoSEQ multiplex PCR. Clone size and the V and J calls come from that table; the DNA yielded D and trimming. This table holds a few hundred thousand clones, approximately 90% found once. This CDR3 is 15 amino acids long. J was trimmed by 8 bases and V by 1 base; bases with no gene match: 6. Germline CDR1 and CDR2: MDHEN and SYDVKM. The sample comprised peripheral blood. V gene TRBV28 combines with J gene TRBJ1-1; 11 nucleotides agree with TRBD1. The source of this sequence is a young man with active or convalescent COVID-19. For the CDR3, the DNA is TGTGCCAGCAGTTTATTAGGGACAGGGGGATCGGAAGCTTTCTTT. Its protein product is CASSLLGTGGSEAFF.